This T cell receptor (beta chain) is drawn from a study of human T cells and chemical hapten exposure. Study in general: Upper inner arm skin measuring approximately 2 cm by approximately 2 cm received 2% DPC for sensitization. Each week of the roughly 26-week study, patients had diphenylcyclopropenone applied to the scalp.

TCRdb redid the calling of the RACE reads with MiXCR, one entry per CDR3 protein. Of under 150,000 distinct CDR3 sequences in the sample, 9.5% to 13% were seen once. Study-wide results and caveats: Significantly more large CDR3 similarity clusters were formed by expanded TCRs than by controls. The count of PT1 expanded TCRs correlated positively with patch test score.

V lost 1 base, J lost 2 bases, and 11 bases lay in between. The CDR3 sequence is 15 residues long. Germline values: CDR1 SGHVS, CDR2 FQNEAQ. In regard to this clonotype: The antigen is not known.

Specified time point: patch test 1, 2 weeks after DPC sensitization. The treatment: therapeutic diphenylcyclopropenone sensitization with weekly scalp DPC. V gene TRBV7-8 combines with J gene TRBJ1-1, with unresolved D. This sequence was found in a woman aged 45-60 years with alopecia areata. Some clones in this sample may be carry-over from other donors' samples. Sequencing was performed on whole blood, taken in connection with sensitization to the hapten diphenylcyclopropenone (DPC). CDR3 residues: CASSLGRRENTEAFF. CDR3 nucleotide sequence: TGTGCCAGCAGCTTAGGTAGACGGGAAAACACTGAAGCTTTCTTT.